These T cell receptor beta chains were read from a single sample in a study of shared clonotypes between healthy human individuals. This table comes from immunoSEQ multiplex PCR, and its TCRdb copy is limited to in-frame clones, with some not included. This sample carries roughly 2,500,000 clones, roughly 93% of them seen once, and the ten largest clones take 0.36%. Specimen: naive CD4+ T cells from PBMCs. Receptors were obtained from a man aged 18 to 35 in good health. Some clones in this sample may be carry-over from other donors' samples. Each CDR3 is given with its conserved first and last residue. Not all rows give a size; the values are once, few, many and, for expanded clones, a class.

V: TRBV5-4
size: -
J: TRBJ2-7
length: 12
CDR3: CASSLERAGQYF

V: TRBV28
size: -
J: TRBJ2-7
length: 14
CDR3: CASSLGLGPYEQYF

V: TRBV29-1
size: -
J: TRBJ1-1
length: 18
CDR3: CSVDSQPTGTRSDTEAFF

V: TRBV28
size: -
J: TRBJ2-2
length: 16
CDR3: CARTPPGPRDTGELFF

V: TRBV5-1
size: -
J: TRBJ1-6
length: 16
CDR3: CASSPTRQVLNSPLHF

V: TRBV10-1
size: -
J: TRBJ2-2
length: 18
CDR3: CASSESTQPSIRTGELFF

V: TRBV5-1
size: -
J: TRBJ2-3
length: 17
CDR3: CASSLERLGTTTDTQYF

V: TRBV14
size: -
J: TRBJ2-1
length: 17
CDR3: CASSPLTSLSSYNEQFF

V: TRBV15
size: -
J: TRBJ1-4
length: 15
CDR3: CATSRDSATNEKLFF

V: TRBV6-8
size: once
J: TRBJ2-1
length: 18
CDR3: CASSYSRAAGTSYNEQFF

V: TRBV2
size: -
J: TRBJ1-2
length: 13
CDR3: CASSEQGNYGYTF

V: TRBV5-1
size: -
J: TRBJ2-5
length: 14
CDR3: CASAAQGAEETQYF

V: TRBV10-1
size: -
J: TRBJ2-7
length: 13
CDR3: CASSGQITYEQYF

V: TRBV4-1
size: -
J: TRBJ2-4
length: 18
CDR3: CASSQVVGREGKLNIQYF

V: TRBV27
size: -
J: TRBJ2-7
length: 14
CDR3: CASSLRGASYEQYF

V: TRBV5-1
size: few
J: TRBJ1-4
length: 16
CDR3: CASSLALTGTNEKLFF

V: TRBV7-3
size: -
J: TRBJ2-7
length: 14
CDR3: CASSPSRTGTEQYF

V: TRBV29-1
size: -
J: TRBJ2-5
length: 14
CDR3: CSVAVGNSQETQYF

V: TRBV18
size: once
J: TRBJ2-2
length: 17
CDR3: CASSPLLADANTGELFF

V: TRBV5-1
size: -
J: TRBJ2-7
length: 16
CDR3: CASSLPPGQGYSEQYF

V: TRBV14
size: -
J: TRBJ1-1
length: 13
CDR3: CASSAQTNTEAFF

V: TRBV7-9
size: -
J: TRBJ2-1
length: 16
CDR3: CASSLDRAFGYNEQFF

V: TRBV7-9
size: -
J: TRBJ2-1
length: 14
CDR3: CASSFRLAGVEQFF

V: TRBV4-2
size: -
J: TRBJ1-2
length: 11
CDR3: CASSQTQGYTF

V: TRBV6-1
size: -
J: TRBJ1-2
length: 13
CDR3: CASSEAGFYGYTF

V: TRBV2
size: -
J: TRBJ2-5
length: 13
CDR3: CAIADSQVETQYF

V: TRBV5-1
size: -
J: TRBJ2-7
length: 14
CDR3: CASSSGQGLYEQYF

V: TRBV10-3
size: -
J: TRBJ2-7
length: 15
CDR3: CAISDPRTSFHEQYF

V: TRBV28
size: -
J: TRBJ2-7
length: 14
CDR3: CAITRGANSYEQYF

V: TRBV5-1
size: -
J: TRBJ2-5
length: 19
CDR3: CASSRSPPGTSVNQETQYF

V: TRBV4-1
size: -
J: TRBJ2-2
length: 14
CDR3: CASGPGLNTGELFF

V: TRBV6-5
size: once
J: TRBJ2-7
length: 13
CDR3: CASSLRQGYEQYF

V: TRBV15
size: -
J: TRBJ2-7
length: 18
CDR3: CATSRDLALRAGNYEQYF

V: TRBV28
size: -
J: TRBJ1-5
length: 16
CDR3: CASSRSGVKGNQPQHF

V: TRBV9
size: -
J: TRBJ2-3
length: 14
CDR3: CASSVERTLDTQYF

V: TRBV11-3
size: once
J: TRBJ2-1
length: 12
CDR3: CASSLDSNEQFF

V: TRBV6-5
size: -
J: TRBJ1-4
length: 14
CDR3: CASRRGRANEKLFF

V: TRBV6-6
size: -
J: TRBJ1-1
length: 12
CDR3: CASSYPTGDAFF

V: TRBV28
size: -
J: TRBJ2-3
length: 16
CDR3: CASSPLRSGSPDTQYF

V: TRBV5-6
size: -
J: TRBJ2-3
length: 19
CDR3: CASSWSRDTQSTYTDTQYF

V: TRBV6-5
size: -
J: TRBJ2-4
length: 13
CDR3: CASSPTGWHIQYF

V: TRBV19
size: once
J: TRBJ1-2
length: 15
CDR3: CASSIYDRGLRGYTF